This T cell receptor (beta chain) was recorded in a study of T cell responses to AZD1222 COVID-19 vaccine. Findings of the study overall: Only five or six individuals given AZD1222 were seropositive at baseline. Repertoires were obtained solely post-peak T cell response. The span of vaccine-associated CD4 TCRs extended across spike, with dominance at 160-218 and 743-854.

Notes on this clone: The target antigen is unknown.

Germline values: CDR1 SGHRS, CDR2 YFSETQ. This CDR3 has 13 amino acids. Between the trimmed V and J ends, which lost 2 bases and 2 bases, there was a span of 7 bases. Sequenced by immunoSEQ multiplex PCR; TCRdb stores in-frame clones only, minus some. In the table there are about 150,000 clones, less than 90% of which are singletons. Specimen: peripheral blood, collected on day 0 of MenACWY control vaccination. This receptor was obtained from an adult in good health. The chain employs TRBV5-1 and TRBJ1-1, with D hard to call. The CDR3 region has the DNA TGCGCCAGCAGCTTTGCATCAAACACTGAAGCTTTCTTT. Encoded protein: CASSFASNTEAFF.